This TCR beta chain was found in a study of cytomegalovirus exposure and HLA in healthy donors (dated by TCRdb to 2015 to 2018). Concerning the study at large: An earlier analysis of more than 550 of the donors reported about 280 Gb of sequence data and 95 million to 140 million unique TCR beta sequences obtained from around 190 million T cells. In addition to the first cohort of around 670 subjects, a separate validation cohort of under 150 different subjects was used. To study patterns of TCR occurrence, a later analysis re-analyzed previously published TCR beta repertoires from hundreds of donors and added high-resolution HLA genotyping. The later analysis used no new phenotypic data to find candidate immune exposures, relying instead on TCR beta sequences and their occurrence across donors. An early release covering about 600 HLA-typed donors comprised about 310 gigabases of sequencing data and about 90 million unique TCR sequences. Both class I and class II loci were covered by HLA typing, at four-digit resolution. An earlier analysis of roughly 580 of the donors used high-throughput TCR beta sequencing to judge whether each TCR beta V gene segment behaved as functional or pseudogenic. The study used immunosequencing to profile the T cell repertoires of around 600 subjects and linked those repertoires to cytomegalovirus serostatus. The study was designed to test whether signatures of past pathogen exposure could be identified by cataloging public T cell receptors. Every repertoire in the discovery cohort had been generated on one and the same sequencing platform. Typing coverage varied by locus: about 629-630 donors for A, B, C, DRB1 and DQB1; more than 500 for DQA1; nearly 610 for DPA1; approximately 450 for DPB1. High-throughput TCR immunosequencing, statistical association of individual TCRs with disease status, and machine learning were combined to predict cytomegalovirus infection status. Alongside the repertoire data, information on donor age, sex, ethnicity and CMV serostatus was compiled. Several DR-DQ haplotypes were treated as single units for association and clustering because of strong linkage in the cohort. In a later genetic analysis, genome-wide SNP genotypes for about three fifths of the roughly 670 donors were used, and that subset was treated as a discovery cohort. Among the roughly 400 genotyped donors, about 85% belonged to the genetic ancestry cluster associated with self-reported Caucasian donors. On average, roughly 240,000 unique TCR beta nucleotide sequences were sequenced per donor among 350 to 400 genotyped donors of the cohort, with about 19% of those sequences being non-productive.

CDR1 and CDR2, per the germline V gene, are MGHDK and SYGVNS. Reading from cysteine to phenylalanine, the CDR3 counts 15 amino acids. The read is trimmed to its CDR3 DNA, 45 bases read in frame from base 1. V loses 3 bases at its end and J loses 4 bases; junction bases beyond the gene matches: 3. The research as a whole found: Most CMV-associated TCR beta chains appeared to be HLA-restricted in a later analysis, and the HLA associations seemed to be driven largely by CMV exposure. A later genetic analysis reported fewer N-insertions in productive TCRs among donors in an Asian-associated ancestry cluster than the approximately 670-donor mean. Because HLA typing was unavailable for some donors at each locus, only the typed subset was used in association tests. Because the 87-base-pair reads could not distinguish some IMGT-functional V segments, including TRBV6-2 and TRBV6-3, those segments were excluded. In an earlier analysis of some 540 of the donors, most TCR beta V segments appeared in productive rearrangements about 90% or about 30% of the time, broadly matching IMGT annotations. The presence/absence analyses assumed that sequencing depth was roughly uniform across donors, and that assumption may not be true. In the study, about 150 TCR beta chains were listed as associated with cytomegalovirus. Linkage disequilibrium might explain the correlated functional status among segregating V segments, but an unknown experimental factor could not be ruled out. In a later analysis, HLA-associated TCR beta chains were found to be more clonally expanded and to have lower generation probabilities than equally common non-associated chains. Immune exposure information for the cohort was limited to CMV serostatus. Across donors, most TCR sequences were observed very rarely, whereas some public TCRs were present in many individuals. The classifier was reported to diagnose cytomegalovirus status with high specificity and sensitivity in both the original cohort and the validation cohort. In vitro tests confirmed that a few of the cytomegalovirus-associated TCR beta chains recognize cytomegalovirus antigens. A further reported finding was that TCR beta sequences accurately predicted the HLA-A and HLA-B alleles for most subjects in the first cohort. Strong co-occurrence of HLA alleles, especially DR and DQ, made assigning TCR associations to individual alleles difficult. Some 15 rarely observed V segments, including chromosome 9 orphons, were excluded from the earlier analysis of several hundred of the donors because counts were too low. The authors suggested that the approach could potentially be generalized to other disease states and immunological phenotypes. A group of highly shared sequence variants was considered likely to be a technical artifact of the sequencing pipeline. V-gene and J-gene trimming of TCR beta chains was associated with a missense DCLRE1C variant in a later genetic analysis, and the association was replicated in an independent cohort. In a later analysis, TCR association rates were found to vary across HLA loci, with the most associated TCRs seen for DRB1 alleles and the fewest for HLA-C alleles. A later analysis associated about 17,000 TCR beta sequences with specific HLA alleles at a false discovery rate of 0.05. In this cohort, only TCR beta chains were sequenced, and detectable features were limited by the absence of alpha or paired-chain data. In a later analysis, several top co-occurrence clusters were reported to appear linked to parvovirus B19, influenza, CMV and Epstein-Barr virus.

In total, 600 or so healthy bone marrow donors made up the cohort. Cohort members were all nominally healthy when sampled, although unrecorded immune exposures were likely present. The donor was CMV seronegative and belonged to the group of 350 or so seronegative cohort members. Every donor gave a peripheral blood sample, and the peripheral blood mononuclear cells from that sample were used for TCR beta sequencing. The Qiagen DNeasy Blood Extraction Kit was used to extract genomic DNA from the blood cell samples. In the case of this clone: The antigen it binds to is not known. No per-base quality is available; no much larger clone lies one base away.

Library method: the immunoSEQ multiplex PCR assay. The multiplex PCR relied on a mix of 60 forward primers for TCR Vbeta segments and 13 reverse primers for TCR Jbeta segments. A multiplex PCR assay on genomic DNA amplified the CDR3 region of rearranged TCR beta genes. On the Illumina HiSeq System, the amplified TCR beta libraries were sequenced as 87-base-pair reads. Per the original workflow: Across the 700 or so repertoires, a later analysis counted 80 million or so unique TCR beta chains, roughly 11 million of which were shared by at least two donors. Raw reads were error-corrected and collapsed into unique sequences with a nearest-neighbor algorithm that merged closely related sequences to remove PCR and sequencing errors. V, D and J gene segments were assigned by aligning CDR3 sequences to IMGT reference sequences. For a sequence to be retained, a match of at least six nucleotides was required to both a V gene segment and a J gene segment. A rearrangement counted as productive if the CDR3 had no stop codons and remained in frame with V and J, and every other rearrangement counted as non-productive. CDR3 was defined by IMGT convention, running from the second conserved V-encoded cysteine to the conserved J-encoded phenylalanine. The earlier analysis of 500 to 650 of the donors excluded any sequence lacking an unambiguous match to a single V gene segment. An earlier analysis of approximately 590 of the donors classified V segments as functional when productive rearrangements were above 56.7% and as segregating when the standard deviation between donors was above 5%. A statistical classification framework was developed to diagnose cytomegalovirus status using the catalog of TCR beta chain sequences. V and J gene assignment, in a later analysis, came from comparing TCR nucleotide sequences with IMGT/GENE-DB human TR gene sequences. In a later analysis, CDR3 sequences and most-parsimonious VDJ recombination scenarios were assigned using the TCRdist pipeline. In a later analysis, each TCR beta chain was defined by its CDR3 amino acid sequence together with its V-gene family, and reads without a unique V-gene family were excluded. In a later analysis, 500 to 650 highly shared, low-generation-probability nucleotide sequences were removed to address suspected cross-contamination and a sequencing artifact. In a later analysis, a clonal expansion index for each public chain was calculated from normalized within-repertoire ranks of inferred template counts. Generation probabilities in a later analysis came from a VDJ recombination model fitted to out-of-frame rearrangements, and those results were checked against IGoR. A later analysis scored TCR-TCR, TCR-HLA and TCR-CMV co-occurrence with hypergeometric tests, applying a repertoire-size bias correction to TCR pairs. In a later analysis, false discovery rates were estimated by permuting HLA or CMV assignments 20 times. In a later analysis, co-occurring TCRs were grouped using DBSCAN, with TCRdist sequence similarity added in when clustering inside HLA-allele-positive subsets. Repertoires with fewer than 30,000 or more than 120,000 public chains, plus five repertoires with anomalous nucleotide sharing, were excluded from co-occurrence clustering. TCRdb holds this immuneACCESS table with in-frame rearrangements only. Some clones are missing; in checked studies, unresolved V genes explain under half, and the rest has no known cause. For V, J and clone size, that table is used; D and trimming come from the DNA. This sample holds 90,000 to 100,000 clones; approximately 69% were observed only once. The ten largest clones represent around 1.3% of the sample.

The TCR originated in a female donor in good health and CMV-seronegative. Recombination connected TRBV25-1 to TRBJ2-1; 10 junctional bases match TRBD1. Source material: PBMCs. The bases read TGTGCCAGCAGTGACCGGGACAGGGGATACAATGAGCAGTTCTTC. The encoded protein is CASSDRDRGYNEQFF.